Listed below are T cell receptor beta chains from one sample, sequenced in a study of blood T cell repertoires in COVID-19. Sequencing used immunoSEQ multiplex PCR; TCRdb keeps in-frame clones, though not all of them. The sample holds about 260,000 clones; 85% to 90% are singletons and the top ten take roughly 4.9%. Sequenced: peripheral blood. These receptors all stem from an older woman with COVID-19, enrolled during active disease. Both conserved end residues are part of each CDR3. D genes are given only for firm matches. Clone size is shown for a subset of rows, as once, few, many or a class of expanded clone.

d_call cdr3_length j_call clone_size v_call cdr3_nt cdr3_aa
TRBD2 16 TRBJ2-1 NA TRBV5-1 TGCGCCAGCAGCCGGGGGACTAGCGGGAGTTCCAATGAGCAGTTCTTC CASSRGTSGSSNEQFF
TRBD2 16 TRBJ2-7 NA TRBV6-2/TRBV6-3 TGTGCCAGCAGTTCGCGGACTAGCGGTATCCAATACGAGCAGTACTTC CASSSRTSGIQYEQYF
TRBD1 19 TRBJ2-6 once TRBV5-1 TGCGCCAGCAGCTTCCGGGACAGGGGGCGGTACTCTGGGGCCAACGTCCTGACTTTC CASSFRDRGRYSGANVLTF
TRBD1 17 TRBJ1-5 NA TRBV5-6 TGTGCCAGCAGCTCGGGTTCACCCGGACAGGGTTGGCAGCCCCAGCATTTT CASSSGSPGQGWQPQHF
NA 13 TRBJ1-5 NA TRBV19 TGTGCCAGTAGTAGGGGACACAATCAGCCCCAGCATTTT CASSRGHNQPQHF
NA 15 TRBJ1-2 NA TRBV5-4 TGTGCCAGCAGCCCCAACGTTGGGGAGGGCTATGGCTACACCTTC CASSPNVGEGYGYTF
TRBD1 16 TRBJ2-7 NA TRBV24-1 TGTGCCACCAGTGAACCTGGGACAGGGGGAGAGGGCGAGCAGTACTTC CATSEPGTGGEGEQYF
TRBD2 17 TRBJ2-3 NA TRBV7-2 TGTGCCAGCAGCTTAGGTCTAGCGGGAGGCAGCACAGATACGCAGTATTTT CASSLGLAGGSTDTQYF
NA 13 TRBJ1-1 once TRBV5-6 TGTGCCAGCAGCCGTCGGGGGGGCACTGAAGCTTTCTTT CASSRRGGTEAFF
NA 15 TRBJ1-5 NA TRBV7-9 TGTGCCAGCAGCTTAGGGTACAATAGCAATCAGCCCCAGCATTTT CASSLGYNSNQPQHF
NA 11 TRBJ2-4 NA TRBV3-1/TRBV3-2 TGTGCCAGCAGCCAAGGACTAGGTCGGTACTTC CASSQGLGRYF
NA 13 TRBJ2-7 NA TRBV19 TGTGCCAGTAGTATAGGCGGGGCTCGCGAGCAGTACTTC CASSIGGAREQYF
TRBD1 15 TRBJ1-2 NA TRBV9 TGTGCCAGCAGCCCCGGGGGGACAGGTAACTATGGCTACACCTTC CASSPGGTGNYGYTF
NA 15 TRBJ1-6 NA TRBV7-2 TGTGCCAGCAGCTTCACTCTAGAGTCGAATTCACCCCTCCACTTT CASSFTLESNSPLHF
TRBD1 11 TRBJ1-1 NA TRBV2 TGTGCCAGCGACAGGGAAACTGAAGCTTTCTTT CASDRETEAFF
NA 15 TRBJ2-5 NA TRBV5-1 TGCGCCAGCAGCTTGGGGGGGACACCCCAAGAGACCCAGTACTTC CASSLGGTPQETQYF
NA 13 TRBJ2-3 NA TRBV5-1 TGCGCCAGCAGCTTGGGAGGAGCAGATACGCAGTATTTT CASSLGGADTQYF
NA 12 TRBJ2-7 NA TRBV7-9 TGTGCCAGCAGGCCAACCGGGGGCGAGCAGTACTTC CASRPTGGEQYF
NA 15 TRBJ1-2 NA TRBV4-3 TGCGCCAGCAGCTTCTCCAGCGGGGCCGGGTATGGCTACACCTTC CASSFSSGAGYGYTF
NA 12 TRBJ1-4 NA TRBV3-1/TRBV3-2 TGTGCCAGCAGCCAGTACGCGGGGGCGCAGGTTTTT CASSQYAGAQVF
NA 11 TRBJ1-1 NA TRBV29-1 TGCAGCGCGGACAGTAACACTGAAGCTTTCTTT CSADSNTEAFF
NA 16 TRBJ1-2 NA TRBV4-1 TGCGCCAGCAGCCAAGATAAGGAGGGTTCCAAGCTCGGCTACACCTTC CASSQDKEGSKLGYTF
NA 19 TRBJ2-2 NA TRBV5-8 TGTGCCAGCAGCTTGGCTAAGAGTTGGACACCTATTAACACCGGGGAGCTGTTTTTT CASSLAKSWTPINTGELFF
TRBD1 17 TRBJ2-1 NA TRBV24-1 TGTGCCACCAGTGATTTGCGCGCGACAGGGGATTTCAATGAGCAGTTCTTC CATSDLRATGDFNEQFF
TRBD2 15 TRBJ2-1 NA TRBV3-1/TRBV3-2 TGTGCCAGCAGAGGGACTAGCGGGAGCTACAATGAGCAGTTCTTC CASRGTSGSYNEQFF
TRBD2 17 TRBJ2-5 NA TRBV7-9 TGTGCCAGCAGCTTTGGGACTAGCGGGAACCAGGGGGAGACCCAGTACTTC CASSFGTSGNQGETQYF
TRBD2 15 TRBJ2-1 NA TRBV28 TGTGCCAGCAGTGCTAGCGGGGGCTCCTACAATGAGCAGTTCTTC CASSASGGSYNEQFF
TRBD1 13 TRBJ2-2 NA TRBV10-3 TGTGCCATCACCTCGACAGGGGTAGGGGAGCTGTTTTTT CAITSTGVGELFF
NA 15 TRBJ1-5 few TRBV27 TGTGCCAGCAGCAAGCAAAGAGGGAGCAATCAGCCCCAGCATTTT CASSKQRGSNQPQHF
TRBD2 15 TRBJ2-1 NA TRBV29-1 TGCAGCGTTGAAAGGGTAGCGGGCCCGAGGCATGAGCAGTTCTTC CSVERVAGPRHEQFF
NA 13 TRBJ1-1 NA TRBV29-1 TGCAGCGTCGGGGTTGGTGGTGCCACTGAAGCTTTCTTT CSVGVGGATEAFF
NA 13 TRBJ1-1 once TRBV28 TGTGCCAGCAGTCCTAGCATGAACACTGAAGCTTTCTTT CASSPSMNTEAFF
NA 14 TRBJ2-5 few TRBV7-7 TGTGCCAGCAGCTCAGGACTGGGGGGAGAGACCCAGTACTTC CASSSGLGGETQYF
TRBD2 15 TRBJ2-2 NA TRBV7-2 TGTGCCAGCAGCTTAGTGGGACTAGGAGACGGGGAGCTGTTTTTT CASSLVGLGDGELFF
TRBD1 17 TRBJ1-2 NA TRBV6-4 TGTGCCAGCAGTGGCGCTAAGCGCGGGACAGTTAGCTATGGCTACACCTTC CASSGAKRGTVSYGYTF
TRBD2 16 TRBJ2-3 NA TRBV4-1 TGCGCCAGCAGCCAACTCGGACTAGCACTAACAGATACGCAGTATTTT CASSQLGLALTDTQYF
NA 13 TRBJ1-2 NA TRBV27 TGTGCCAGCAGTAACCTGGGCAGCTATGGCTACACCTTC CASSNLGSYGYTF
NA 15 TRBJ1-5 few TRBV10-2 TGCGCCAGCAGTCCCCCCGGGGGAAGCAATCAGCCCCAGCATTTT CASSPPGGSNQPQHF
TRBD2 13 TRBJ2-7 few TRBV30 TGTGCCTGGAGTGTAGCGGGAGTGGGCGAGCAGTACTTC CAWSVAGVGEQYF
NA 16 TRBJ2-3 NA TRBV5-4 TGTGCCAGCAGCCCAAACCGGGACACAAGCACAGATACGCAGTATTTT CASSPNRDTSTDTQYF
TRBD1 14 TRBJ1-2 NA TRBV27 TGTGCCAGCCGGAGACTCGACAGGGAAGGTGGCTACACCTTC CASRRLDREGGYTF
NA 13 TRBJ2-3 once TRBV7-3 TGTGCCAGCAGCCCAACTAGCCAGGGTACGCAGTATTTT CASSPTSQGTQYF
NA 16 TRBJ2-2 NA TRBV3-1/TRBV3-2 TGTGCCAGCAGCCAACCCAGGGGAACGAACACCGGGGAGCTGTTTTTT CASSQPRGTNTGELFF
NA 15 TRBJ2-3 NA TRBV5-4 TGTGCCAGCAGCTGGAGAGCGAAATCAACAGATACGCAGTATTTT CASSWRAKSTDTQYF
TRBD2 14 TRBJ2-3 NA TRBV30 TGTGCCTGGAGTGGGGGAGGGCCAACAGATACGCAGTATTTT CAWSGGGPTDTQYF
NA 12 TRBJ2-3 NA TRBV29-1 TGCAGCGTTGAAGATCTATTAGATACGCAGTATTTT CSVEDLLDTQYF
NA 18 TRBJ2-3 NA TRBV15 TGTGCCACCAGCAGAGACTTTCCCTTCACGGTCCCCACAGATACGCAGTATTTT CATSRDFPFTVPTDTQYF
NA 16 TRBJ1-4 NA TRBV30 TGTGCCTGGAGTAGCGCATCTGGAGGGGCAAATGAAAAACTGTTTTTT CAWSSASGGANEKLFF
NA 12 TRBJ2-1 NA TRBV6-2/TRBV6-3 TGTGCCAGCAGTCCCAGCGGGAATGAGCAGTTCTTC CASSPSGNEQFF
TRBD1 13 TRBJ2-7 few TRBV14 TGTGCCAGCAGCCAAGATTACAGGGGCGAGCAGTACTTC CASSQDYRGEQYF